Reported below is one T cell receptor (beta chain). Its specificity is not known. This sample is drawn from a study of shared clonotypes between healthy human individuals. Study background: CD4 naive and CD4 memory each took three plates per donor, while CD8 naive took two and CD8 memory one.

The input for sorted-subset replicate PCRs was approximately 190 ng DNA, tens of thousands of T cell genomes. Libraries were prepared by immunoSEQ multiplex PCR; TCRdb keeps only in-frame clonotypes and omits some of them. The table has approximately 2.4 million clones, around 95% seen once. Germline lookup yields CDR1 SGHAT and CDR2 FQNNGV. Losses at the gene ends were 2 bases for V and 6 bases for J; bases not matched to a gene: 1. This CDR3 is built from 12 residues. Findings of the study overall: Inspection by rarefaction showed sorted-subset sequencing to be incomplete despite large depth.

From CD4+ cells came CD45RA+ naive and CD45RA-negative memory subsets. The chain uses TRBV11-2 and TRBJ2-7, with TRBD1 identical over 7 bases. The sequence was collected from a young man in good health. The sequenced material came from naive CD4+ T cells sorted from blood. Subset denoted: CD45RA+ positively selected. The CDR3 DNA is TGTGCCAGCAGCTTATGGGACAGCGAGCAGTACTTC. Protein: CASSLWDSEQYF. The variable domain in full, completed from reference TRBV11-2 and TRBJ2-7, reads EAGVAQSPRYKIIEKRQSVAFWCNPISGHATLYWYQQILGQGPKLLIQFQNNGVVDDSQLPKDRFSAERLKGVDSTLKIQPAKLEDSAVYLCASSLWDSEQYFGPGTRLTVT.